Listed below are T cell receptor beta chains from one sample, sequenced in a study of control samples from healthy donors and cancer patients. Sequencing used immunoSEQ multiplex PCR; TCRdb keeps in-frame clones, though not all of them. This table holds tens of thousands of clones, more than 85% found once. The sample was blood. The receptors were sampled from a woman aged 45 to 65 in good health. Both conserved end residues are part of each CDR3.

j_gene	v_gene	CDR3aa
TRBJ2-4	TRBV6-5	CASWERVVQYF
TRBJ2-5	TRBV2	CASRAAFVLLAGETQYF
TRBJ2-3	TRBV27	CASSFELGAADTQYF
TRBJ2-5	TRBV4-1	CASSSFGQRGETQYF
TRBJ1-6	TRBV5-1	CASSTTGGVIDSPLHF
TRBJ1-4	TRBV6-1	CASSEGQGHEKLFF
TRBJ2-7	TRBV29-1	CSVEDSDTPYEQYF
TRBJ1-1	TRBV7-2	CASSFTGTGGVEAFF
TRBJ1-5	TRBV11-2	CASSLGQGGYSNQPQHF
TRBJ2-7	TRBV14	CASSQVSGRYEQYF
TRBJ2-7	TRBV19	CASSTRFSGNEQYF
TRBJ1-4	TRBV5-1	CASSLTGANEKLFF
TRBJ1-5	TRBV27	CASSLAINQPQHF
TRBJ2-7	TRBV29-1	CSVEGRTTRGYEQYF
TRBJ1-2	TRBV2	CASSEARQGRYGYTF
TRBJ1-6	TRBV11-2	CASSLWQENSPLHF
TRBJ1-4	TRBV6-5	CASSPGTFNEKLFF
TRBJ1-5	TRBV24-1	CATSGPNQPQHF
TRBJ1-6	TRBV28	CASSLFRGNDNSPLHF
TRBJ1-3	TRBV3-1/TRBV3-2	CASSQVRRPRSSSSGNTIYF
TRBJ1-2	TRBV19	CASSGQGYGYTF
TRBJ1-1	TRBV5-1	CASKASGSWTEAFF
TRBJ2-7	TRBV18	CASSTGLAASYEQYF
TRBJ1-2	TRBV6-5	CASSLRTGGNYGYTF
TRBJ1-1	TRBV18	CASSSQENTEAFF
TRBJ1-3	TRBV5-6	CASSRAGLGPGNTIYF
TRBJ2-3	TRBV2	CASSEDHTDTQYF
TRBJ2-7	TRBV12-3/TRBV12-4	CASSSPASAEQYF
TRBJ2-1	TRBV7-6	CASSLASGLIMSSYNGQFF
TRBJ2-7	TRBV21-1	CASSKVGAGGHEQYF
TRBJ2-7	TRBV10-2	CASSETGLGEQYF
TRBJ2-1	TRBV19	CASSQSWGLVNEQFF
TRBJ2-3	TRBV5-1	CASSWTGGDPTDTQYF
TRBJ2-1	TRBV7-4	CASSPPGGRGNNEQFF
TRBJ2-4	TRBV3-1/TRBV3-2	CASSQGGGNIQYF
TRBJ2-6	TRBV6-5	CASSPGANVLTF
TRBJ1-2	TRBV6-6	CASSYSTAPGDGYTF
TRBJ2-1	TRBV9	CASSVVRVGTSNEQFF
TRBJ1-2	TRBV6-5	CASGRQLTAWGYTF
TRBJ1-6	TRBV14	CASSQARPSYNSPLHF
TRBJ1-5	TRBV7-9	CASSLEGLQPQHF
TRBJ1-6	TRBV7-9	CASSLNVQGGSPLHF
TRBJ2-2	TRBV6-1	CASSDYRTGELFF
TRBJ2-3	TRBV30	CAWSVDGRTTDTQYF
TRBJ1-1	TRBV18	CASSPLERRRNTEAFF
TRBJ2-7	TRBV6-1	CASSDFVFSYEQYF
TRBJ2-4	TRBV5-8	CASSYLMGQGAKNIQYF